This T cell receptor beta chain was sequenced for a study of early T cells in non-severe SARS-CoV-2 infection. Study-level information: Chains were not paired, and sequencing was done on bulk RNA from unsorted whole blood.

This clonotype came up many times. TCRdb re-called the 5' RACE reads through MiXCR, storing one row per CDR3 protein. This table holds around 60,000 distinct CDR3 sequences, roughly 10% found once. V lost 0 bases and J 7 bases, leaving 16 bases between the germline ends. The germline V gene has CDR1 MNHEY and CDR2 SMNVEV (reference sequence). There are 16 residues in the CDR3. The chain has TRBV27 and TRBJ2-1, with D uncertain. The source material was whole blood, sampled at baseline. The receptor was isolated from an adult who was a healthcare worker with PCR-confirmed SARS-CoV-2 infection or an uninfected control (not recorded which). CDR3 loop: CASSLSLRGPPNEQFF. In nucleotides, the CDR3 is TGTGCCAGCAGTTTATCGTTACGTGGACCTCCAAATGAGCAGTTCTTC.